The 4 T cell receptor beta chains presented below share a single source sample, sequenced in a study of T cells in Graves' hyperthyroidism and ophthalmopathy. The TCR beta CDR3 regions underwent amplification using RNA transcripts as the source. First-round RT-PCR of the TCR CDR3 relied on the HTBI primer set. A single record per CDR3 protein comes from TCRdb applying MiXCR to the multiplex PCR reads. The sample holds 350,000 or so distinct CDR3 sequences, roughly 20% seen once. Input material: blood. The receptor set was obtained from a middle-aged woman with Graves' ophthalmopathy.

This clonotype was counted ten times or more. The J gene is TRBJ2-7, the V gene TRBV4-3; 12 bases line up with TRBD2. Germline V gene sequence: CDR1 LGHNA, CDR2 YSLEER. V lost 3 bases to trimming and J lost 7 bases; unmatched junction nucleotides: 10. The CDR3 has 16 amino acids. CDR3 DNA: TGCGCCAGCAGCCATGGGACTAGCGGGTTAGGACTTGAGCAGTACTTC. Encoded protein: CASSHGTSGLGLEQYF.

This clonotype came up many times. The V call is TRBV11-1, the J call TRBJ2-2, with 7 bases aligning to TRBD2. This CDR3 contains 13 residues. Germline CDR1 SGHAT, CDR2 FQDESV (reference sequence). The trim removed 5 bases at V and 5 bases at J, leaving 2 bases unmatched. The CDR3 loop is CASSGGGTGELFF. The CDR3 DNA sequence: TGTGCCAGCAGCGGGGGGGGAACCGGGGAGCTGTTTTTT.

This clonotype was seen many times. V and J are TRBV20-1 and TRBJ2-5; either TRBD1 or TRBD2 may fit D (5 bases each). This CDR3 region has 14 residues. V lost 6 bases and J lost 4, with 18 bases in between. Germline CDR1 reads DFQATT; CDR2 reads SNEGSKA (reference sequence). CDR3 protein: CSAAGTDPPETQYF. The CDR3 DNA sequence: TGCAGTGCCGCCGGGACGGATCCCCCAGAGACCCAGTACTTC.

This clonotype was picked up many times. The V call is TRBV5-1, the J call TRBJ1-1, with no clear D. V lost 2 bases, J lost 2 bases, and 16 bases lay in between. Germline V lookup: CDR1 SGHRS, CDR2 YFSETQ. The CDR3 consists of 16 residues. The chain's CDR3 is CASSLEPVNANTEAFF. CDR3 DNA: TGCGCCAGCAGCTTAGAGCCGGTGAATGCTAACACTGAAGCTTTCTTT.